This T cell receptor (beta chain) is from a study of CD8 T cells in Susac syndrome. Peripheral blood CD8+ and CD4+ T cells were profiled by TCR beta sequencing. Per germline, CDR1 SGHAT and CDR2 FQNNGV. The V end lost 0 bases, the J end lost 1 base, and 7 bases lay between the germline ends. The CDR3 runs to 14 residues. RNA was extracted with the RNeasy kit, and a quantity of roughly 0.45 to 1 ug was reverse transcribed using random hexamers. Across 54 Vbeta and 13 Jbeta, TCR beta CDR3 was amplified with immunoSEQ multiplex PCR. TCRdb re-derived calls from the immunoSEQ multiplex PCR reads in MiXCR, one entry per CDR3 protein. The sample has tens of thousands of distinct CDR3 sequences, around 90% seen once; the top ten hold less than 0.6%.

J is TRBJ2-7 and V is TRBV11-2; D ambiguous. The sample taken for sequencing was CD8+ T cells from PBMCs. This clonotype originated in a human donor with multiple sclerosis. CDR3 amino acids: CASSLDGGSYEQYF. The CDR3 DNA sequence: TGTGCCAGCAGCTTAGATGGCGGTTCCTACGAGCAGTACTTC.